This TCR beta chain stems from a study of T cell responses to AZD1222 COVID-19 vaccine. Produced via immunoSEQ multiplex PCR; TCRdb's table is partial and in-frame only. Of roughly 150,000 clones listed, 90% to 95% are singletons. The CDR3 has 12 residues. Germline V gene sequence: CDR1 SGHTA, CDR2 FQGNSA. Trimming removed 5 bases from V and 3 bases from J, with 7 bases in between. Study observations and caveats: Repertoires were collected only later (after the peak T cell response had occurred). Spike-specific TCRs gained breadth and depth after people received two AZD1222 doses. Reports indicate that nearly half of spike-specific TCRs are directed at unmutated variant regions.

This clone was seen a few times. The antigen is not known. The chain carries TRBV7-2 and TRBJ1-2; the D gene is possibly TRBD1 (6 bases). The sample here was peripheral blood, taken on day 0 of AZD1222 vaccination. This receptor was obtained from an adult in good health. The CDR3 protein is CASSPGDYGYTF. CDR3 nucleotides: TGTGCCAGCAGCCCAGGGGACTATGGCTACACCTTC.